This passage covers 22 T cell receptor delta chains from one sample sequenced in a study of gamma-delta chains in newborns, infants, children. TCRdb re-analyzed the reads via CATT. The sample lists around 6,000 delta-chain clones, 1.5% to 2% occurring once. The sequencing input was blood. The source is a child who was a newborn, infant or young child, either healthy, febrile or measles-vaccinated (not recorded which).

This clone was picked up a small number of times. The rearrangement joins TRDV2 to TRDJ3; perhaps TRDD3 as D (6 bases). Trimming took 0 bases from V and 0 from J, leaving 23 bases between them. CDR1 GEAIGNYY and CDR2 EKD come from the germline V gene. The CDR3 has 22 residues. CDR3 in DNA: TGTGCCTGTGACACCCCAGAGGGAGACTTGGGGATCCGCTCCTGGGACACCCGACAGATGTTTTTC. Protein sequence: CACDTPEGDLGIRSWDTRQMFF.

This clone rates as medium-sized. It may be a read error: a sequence one base away is much more abundant. This specimen includes other DNA sequences encoding the same CDR3. The V call is TRDV2, the J call TRDJ3, with TRDD3 matching over 13 bases. The germline gives CDR1 GEAIGNYY, CDR2 EKD. Losses at the gene ends were 4 bases for V and 0 bases for J; bases not matched to a gene: 2. The CDR3 is 18 amino acids. The DNA for the CDR3 is TGTGCCTGTGATACTGGGGGATACGCCTCCTGGGACACCCGACAGATGTTTTTC. This codes for CACDTGGYASWDTRQMFF.

Remarks on this clone: Possible read error: a much larger clone is one base away. This rearrangement joins TRDV2 to TRDJ3; D ambiguous. The CDR3 is made up of 20 amino acids. Germline assignment: CDR1 GEAIGNYY and CDR2 EKD. Trimming removed 1 base from V and 1 base from J, with 19 bases in between. The CDR3 DNA sequence: TGTGCCTGTGACACGGTCCAAGTACCGAAACTTTCCTGGGACACCCGACAGATGTTTTTC. It codes for CACDTVQVPKLSWDTRQMFF.

This clone was counted only a few times. The mismatch at residue 4 between this DNA's translation and the TCRdb protein of a much larger clone likely reflects a read error; the protein shown is translated from the DNA. The rearrangement joins TRDV2 to TRDJ3, with 8 positions matching TRDD3. Germline CDR1 GEAIGNYY, CDR2 EKD. CDR3 length: 18 residues. CDR3 in amino acids: CACNTWGTSSWDTRQMFF. CDR3 coding DNA: TGTGCCTGTAACACCTGGGGGACAAGCTCCTGGGACACCCGACAGATGTTTTTC.

As concerns this clone: Since a much larger clone is just one base distant, this may be a read error. This sequence joins TRDV2 and TRDJ3, with 11 bases identical to TRDD3. The CDR3 extends over 22 amino acids. Germline assignment: CDR1 GEAIGNYY and CDR2 EKD. As DNA, the CDR3 is TGTGCCTGTGGCACCGTCGAAGGGGGTACTGGGGGATACTCCTGGGACACCCGACAGATGTTTTTC. It translates to CACGTVEGGTGGYSWDTRQMFF.

This clone has at least ten counts. A far larger clone is one base from this, pointing to a likely read error. The chain carries TRDV2 and TRDJ3; TRDD3 aligns across 8 bases. V was pared by 0 bases and J by 2 bases, with 5 bases of the junction left unmatched. The germline V gene encodes CDR1 GEAIGNYY and CDR2 EKD. The CDR3 extends over 18 amino acids. CDR3 loop: CACDTVPGDTWDTRQMFF. The CDR3, as DNA: TGTGCCTGTGACACCGTACCGGGGGATACCTGGGACACCCGACAGATGTTTTTC.

This clone was recorded a few times. One base away lies a much larger clone, so this may be a sequencing read error. The V and J genes are TRDV2 and TRDJ3; 11 bases align to TRDD3. Germline assignment: CDR1 GEAIGNYY and CDR2 EKD. This CDR3 has 18 amino acids. V was pared by 2 bases and J by 5 bases, with 7 bases of the junction left unmatched. The CDR3 DNA sequence: TGTGCCTGTGACATGGGGGATACGCGTACCCGGGACACCCGACAGATGTTTTTC. It specifies CACDMGDTRTRDTRQMFF.

This clone was observed a few times. The protein held in TCRdb is that of a much larger clone and does not match this DNA's translation at residues 13 and 16, likely because of a read error; the protein shown is translated from the DNA. V gene TRDV2 combines with J gene TRDJ3; 11 bases are a match to TRDD3. CDR1 and CDR2 (germline): GEAIGNYY, EKD. The CDR3 runs to 18 residues. CDR3 sequence: CACDTGGYGSWDARQTFF. The CDR3 DNA sequence: TGTGCCTGTGACACTGGGGGATACGGCTCCTGGGACGCCCGACAGACGTTTTTC.

A note on this clone: This likely traces to a read error, being one base from a far larger clone. Other DNA variants within this sample encode the same CDR3. The chain is built from TRDV2 and TRDJ3, with 13 nucleotides matching TRDD3. The CDR3 length is 18 residues. In germline, CDR1 is GEAIGNYY, CDR2 EKD. As DNA, the CDR3 is TGTGCCTGCGACACTGGGGGATACGGCTCCTGGGACACCCGACAGATGTTTTTC. Protein sequence: CACDTGGYGSWDTRQMFF.

Comment on this clone: One end of the junction does not line up with germline, which may come from a read error. The chain links TRDV2 to TRDJ3, with a tentative D call TRDD3 (5 bases). From germline, CDR1 is GEAIGNYY and CDR2 EKD. The CDR3 has 16 residues. CDR3 sequence: CACDWVTGRDTRQMFF. CDR3 DNA sequence: TGTGCCTGTGACTGGGTTACTGGCCGGGACACCCGCCAGATGTTTTTC.

There are a few counts of this clone. A much larger clone differs by one base, so this may be a read error. The chain has TRDV1 and TRDJ1; 10 bases agree with TRDD3. The CDR3 is 21 amino acids. Germline V CDR1 and CDR2: TSWWSYY, QGS. The CDR3 coding sequence is TGTGCTCTTGGGGAACTAGGGCTAGTCCGAGACTGGGGGATTTGGGACGATAAACTCACCTTT. The encoded protein is CALGELGLVRDWGIWDDKLTF.

Turning to this clone: A read error likely explains why the TCRdb protein, taken from a much larger clone, differs from this DNA's translation at residue 11; the protein shown is translated from the DNA. The chain couples TRDV2 to TRDJ3; 11 bases are shared with TRDD3. Germline V lookup: CDR1 GEAIGNYY, CDR2 EKD. The CDR3 is 19 residues long. The V segment lost 0 bases and the J segment 2 bases; nucleotides outside the gene matches: 5. The CDR3 sequence: CACDTNWGIRPWDTRQMFF. DNA for the CDR3: TGTGCCTGTGACACCAACTGGGGGATAAGGCCCTGGGACACCCGACAGATGTTTTTC.

This chain connects TRDV2 to TRDJ3, with 13 nucleotides matching TRDD3. The CDR3 extends over 19 amino acids. Trimming at V came to 3 bases and at J to 4 bases, leaving 8 bases not matched to a gene. Germline V gives CDR1 GEAIGNYY, CDR2 EKD. In DNA, the CDR3 is TGTGCCTGTGACGCCTTACTGGGGGATACGAGATGGGACACCCGACAGATGTTTTTC. The encoded protein is CACDALLGDTRWDTRQMFF.

This clone was seen only a few times. The amino acid sequence in TCRdb belongs to a much larger clone and departs from this DNA's translation at residue 12, likely a sequencing read error; the sequence shown is translated from the DNA. V gene TRDV2 combines with J gene TRDJ3, with D perhaps TRDD3 (6 bases). This CDR3 has 18 amino acids. Germline V gene data show CDR1 as GEAIGNYY and CDR2 as EKD. The chain's CDR3 is CACDTADRTSWGTRQMFF. CDR3 DNA: TGTGCCTGTGACACCGCGGATCGAACGTCCTGGGGCACCCGACAGATGTTTTTC.

This clone was seen more than once but under ten times. TCRdb's protein, taken from a much larger clone, differs from this DNA's translation at residue 11, likely owing to a read error; the protein displayed comes from the DNA. The J gene is TRDJ3, the V gene TRDV2, with D perhaps matching TRDD3 (6 bases). This CDR3 has 19 amino acids. Per germline, CDR1 GEAIGNYY and CDR2 EKD. V was pared by 0 bases and J by 2 bases, with 16 bases between. The CDR3 protein is CACDTGWGSSPWDTRQMFF. The DNA of the CDR3 is TGTGCCTGTGACACCGGATGGGGGTCAAGCCCCTGGGACACCCGACAGATGTTTTTC.

About this clone itself: At one boundary the junction diverges from the germline segment, which might be a read error. This chain links TRDV2 with TRDJ3; TRDD3 aligns across 13 bases. Per the germline V gene, CDR1 is GEAIGNYY and CDR2 is EKD. CDR3 length: 20 residues. The CDR3: CARDTTGGYGSSWDTRQVFF. The DNA of the CDR3 is TGTGCCCGTGACACAACTGGGGGATACGGGAGCTCCTGGGACACCCGACAGGTGTTTTTC.

This clone was detected only a few times. The translation of this DNA and the TCRdb protein of a much larger clone differ at residue 9, probably owing to a read error; the protein shown here is translated from the DNA. This chain connects TRDV2 to TRDJ3; maybe TRDD3 (6 bases). Germline CDR1 reads GEAIGNYY; CDR2 reads EKD. There are 16 residues in the CDR3. In DNA, the CDR3 is TGTGCCTGTGACACACTGGGCTCCCGGGACACCCGACAGATGTTTTTC. Translating gives CACDTLGSRDTRQMFF.

This chain links TRDV2 with TRDJ3; D remains ambiguous. The CDR3 covers 18 residues. The germline gives CDR1 GEAIGNYY, CDR2 EKD. The V end lost 0 bases, the J end lost 2 bases, and 13 bases lay between the germline ends. The CDR3 region has the DNA TGTGCCTGTGACACCGGAGGGCCTTACCCCTGGGACACCCGACAGATGTTTTTC. Encoded protein: CACDTGGPYPWDTRQMFF.

As concerns this clone: TCRdb's listed protein matches a much larger clone and diverges from this DNA's translation at residue 8, likely through a read error; the protein shown comes from the DNA. The genes are TRDV2 and TRDJ3; TRDD3 agrees at 7 bases. The germline V gene has CDR1 GEAIGNYY and CDR2 EKD. V was pared by 3 bases and J by 3 bases, with 10 bases of the junction left unmatched. CDR3 length: 18 amino acids. CDR3 residues: CACDPLGYTRWDTRQMFF. CDR3 in DNA: TGTGCCTGTGACCCACTGGGGTATACGCGCTGGGACACCCGACAGATGTTTTTC.

In its sample, this clone was seen a few times. The protein in TCRdb stems from a much larger clone and differs at residue 10 from this DNA's translation, likely a read error; here the protein is translated from the DNA. The chain joins TRDV2 to TRDJ2; TRDD3 matches 10 bases. The CDR3 totals 16 residues. Looked up from germline, CDR1 is GEAIGNYY and CDR2 is EKD. Trimming removed 0 bases from V and 5 bases from J; junction bases left unmatched: 5. CDR3 nucleotide sequence: TGTGCCTGTGACACCCTACTGGGGGATGCTACAGCACAACTCTTCTTT. This codes for CACDTLLGDATAQLFF.

This clone showed up just a few times. A read error may be the cause here, since a much bigger clone is one base away. The sample holds other DNA sequences that translate to the same CDR3. Written as DNA, the CDR3 is TGTGCCTGTGACTACTGGGGTATACAAGAGGGATCCTGGGACACCCGACAGATGTTTTTC. It translates to CACDYWGIQEGSWDTRQMFF. This chain links TRDV2 with TRDJ3, with TRDD3 matching 7 bases. Germline V gene lookup returns CDR1 GEAIGNYY and CDR2 EKD. The CDR3 loop spans 20 amino acids. Germline trimming cut 3 bases from V and 1 base from J; bases unmatched to any gene: 14.

This clone was detected only a few times. TCRdb shows a much larger clone's protein in place of this DNA's translation, and the two differ at residue 13, likely through a read error; the protein shown is translated from the DNA. This specimen includes other DNA sequences encoding the same CDR3. The chain recombines TRDV2 with TRDJ3; TRDD3 matches at 9 bases. Germline V CDR1 and CDR2: GEAIGNYY, EKD. The CDR3 extends over 18 amino acids. Written as DNA, the CDR3 is TGTGCCTGTGACACCGTGGGGGATAGCTCCTGGGACGCCCGACAGATGTTTTTC. Protein product: CACDTVGDSSWDARQMFF.